Given below is one TCR beta chain in context. The data are from a study of blood T cell repertoires in COVID-19. About the research overall: Sites across the United States, Italy and Spain contributed samples from acute and convalescent COVID-19. The analysed material was cDNA or gDNA that came from T cells, B-cell-depleted T cells, or PBMCs.

In the original workflow: Amplification from reference gene primers served as the basis for estimated nucleated cell counts. Sequencing was performed with immunoSEQ multiplex PCR; in TCRdb, only in-frame clones are kept and a portion is missing. V and J calls and clone size are those listed in that table; D and trimming were worked out from the DNA. The data hold over 120,000 clones, with 80% to 85% observed a single time. V lost 7 bases and J 2 bases, leaving 20 bases between the germline ends. Germline lookup yields CDR1 SQVTM and CDR2 ANQGSEA. This CDR3 is 15 amino acids long. Sequencing was done on a sample of peripheral blood. The clonotype comes from a woman aged 60-75 years with acute or convalescent COVID-19. The V gene is TRBV29-1, the J gene TRBJ1-2, with D maybe TRBD1 (6 bases). The DNA for the CDR3 is TGCAGCGCCCGCCGAGCGGGACATAAAAACTATGGCTACACCTTC. Its translation: CSARRAGHKNYGYTF.